Described below is a single T cell receptor (beta chain) sequence and its context. Seattle-derived patients entered the study during active infection and were followed longitudinally. This specimen belongs to a study of blood T cell repertoires in COVID-19. Across the whole study: Sites in the United States, Italy and Spain provided acute and convalescent COVID-19 samples. From T cells, B-cell-depleted T cells, or PBMCs came the material, which was cDNA or gDNA.

Authors' processing steps: Reference gene primer amplification gave estimated nucleated cell counts. Method: immunoSEQ multiplex PCR; TCRdb's copy keeps in-frame clones and lacks some. The D gene and trimming were derived from the DNA, and the V and J assignments and clone size from that table. Among over 90,000 clones, around 72% were seen once, and the ten largest hold less than 5%. V lost 3 bases, J lost 2 bases, and 11 bases lay in between. Germline V lookup: CDR1 SEHNR, CDR2 FQNEAQ (reference sequence). The CDR3 contains 14 residues. This chain uses TRBV7-9 with TRBJ2-7; D uncertain. Sample: peripheral blood. The source of this sequence is a man aged 70 or older with COVID-19, enrolled during active disease. The CDR3 region is CASSFVQVPYEQYF. CDR3 bases: TGTGCCAGCAGCTTCGTCCAGGTCCCCTACGAGCAGTACTTC. The full variable domain, rest sourced from reference TRBV7-9 and TRBJ2-7, is DTGVSQNPRHKITKRGQNVTFRCDPISEHNRLYWYRQTLGQGPEFLTYFQNEAQLEKSRLLSDRFSAERPKGSFSTLEIQRTEQGDSAMYLCASSFVQVPYEQYFGPGTRLTVT.